These T cell receptor beta chains were read from a single sample in a study of Ad26.COV2.S vaccination and SARS-CoV-2 variants. Profiling relied on immunoSEQ multiplex PCR, and the TCRdb table lists in-frame clones only, not all of them. The sample records about 500,000 clones, 80% to 90% being singletons. This material consisted of peripheral blood, taken in a trial of Ad26.COV2.S vaccine versus placebo. These receptors were obtained from a person between 18 and 59 years old who received the Ad26.COV2.S COVID-19 vaccine or a placebo. The CDR3 runs from the conserved cysteine through the conserved F or W. Each record gives: D gene, J gene, clone size, V gene, CDR3 DNA, CDR3 protein. A D gene is named only where the DNA matches it firmly. Some rows mark clone size as missing; the rest say once, few, many or name a class of expanded clone.

-	TRBJ1-1	-	TRBV2	TGTGCCAGCAGTTACATGACTGAAGCTTTCTTT	CASSYMTEAFF
-	TRBJ2-7	-	TRBV7-2	TGTGCCAGCAGCTTAGGGCCAGGGTCCTACGAGCAGTACTTC	CASSLGPGSYEQYF
TRBD1	TRBJ2-1	-	TRBV28	TGTGCCAGCAGAAGGACAGGGGCACGCTTAAGCTCCTACAATGAGCAGTTCTTC	CASRRTGARLSSYNEQFF
-	TRBJ2-2	-	TRBV13	TGTGCCAGCAGCTTAGGTGTACCTGCCGGGGAGCTGTTTTTT	CASSLGVPAGELFF
-	TRBJ2-1	-	TRBV27	TGTGCCAGCAGTGCACGGGTCGGGGGCGATTACAATGAGCAGTTCTTC	CASSARVGGDYNEQFF
-	TRBJ1-1	-	TRBV3-1/TRBV3-2	TGTGCCAGCAGCTCAACAGTGAACACTGAAGCTTTCTTT	CASSSTVNTEAFF
TRBD2	TRBJ2-3	-	TRBV4-3	TGCGCCAGCACTCCCCACAGCGGGGGACATCTTAGCACAGATACGCAGTATTTT	CASTPHSGGHLSTDTQYF
TRBD2	TRBJ2-3	-	TRBV28	TGTGCCAGCAGTTTAGCCCGCGGGAGGACAGATACGCAGTATTTT	CASSLARGRTDTQYF
-	TRBJ1-4	-	TRBV6-1	TGTGCCAGCAGTGATCCCGCCAGGGTGGGGAATGAAAAACTGTTTTTT	CASSDPARVGNEKLFF
-	TRBJ2-2	-	TRBV9	TGTGCCAGCAGCGATGGGGCTGGCACCTACACCGGGGAGCTGTTTTTT	CASSDGAGTYTGELFF
TRBD1	TRBJ1-6	-	TRBV4-1	TGCGCCAGCAGCCAAGGACCCGGACAGGGGGCTTTCATTTCACCCCTCCACTTT	CASSQGPGQGAFISPLHF
-	TRBJ1-2	-	TRBV6-2/TRBV6-3	TGTGCCAGCAGTCCGGGGCTTACTAACTATGGCTACACCTTC	CASSPGLTNYGYTF
TRBD1	TRBJ1-2	-	TRBV6-1	TGTGCCAGCAGTGAAGTGGTGACAGGGACAAACTATGGCTACACCTTC	CASSEVVTGTNYGYTF
TRBD2	TRBJ2-1	-	TRBV19	TGTGCCAGTAGTATCGCTAGCGGGAGTAGTAATGAGCAGTTCTTC	CASSIASGSSNEQFF
-	TRBJ2-1	-	TRBV9	TGTGCCAGCAGCGTAGCAGGGCTTAGTGCTAATGAGCAGTTCTTC	CASSVAGLSANEQFF
-	TRBJ2-1	once	TRBV27	TGTGCCAGCAGGGCTAGCAGTACGAATGAGCAGTTCTTC	CASRASSTNEQFF
-	TRBJ2-1	-	TRBV30	TGTGCCGGAACTTTCCGGGCAGCTAATTCCTACAATGAGCAGTTCTTC	CAGTFRAANSYNEQFF
-	TRBJ2-2	-	TRBV9	TGTGCCAGCAGCGAGGGGGGATGGACCGGGGAGCTGTTTTTT	CASSEGGWTGELFF
TRBD1	TRBJ1-4	-	TRBV6-5	TGTGCCAGCAGGGGGGGACAGGGGGATCCGGGAAAACTGTTTTTT	CASRGGQGDPGKLFF
-	TRBJ2-1	-	TRBV11-3	TGTGCCAGCAGCAGATTAGGGCACAATGAGCAGTTCTTC	CASSRLGHNEQFF
-	TRBJ2-1	-	TRBV7-9	TGTGCCAGCAGAGTAGAGGGGGGATCCTCCTACAATGAGCAGTTCTTC	CASRVEGGSSYNEQFF
TRBD2	TRBJ2-5	once	TRBV18	TGTGCCAGCTCAACTATAGCGGGAGAAGAGACCCAGTACTTC	CASSTIAGEETQYF